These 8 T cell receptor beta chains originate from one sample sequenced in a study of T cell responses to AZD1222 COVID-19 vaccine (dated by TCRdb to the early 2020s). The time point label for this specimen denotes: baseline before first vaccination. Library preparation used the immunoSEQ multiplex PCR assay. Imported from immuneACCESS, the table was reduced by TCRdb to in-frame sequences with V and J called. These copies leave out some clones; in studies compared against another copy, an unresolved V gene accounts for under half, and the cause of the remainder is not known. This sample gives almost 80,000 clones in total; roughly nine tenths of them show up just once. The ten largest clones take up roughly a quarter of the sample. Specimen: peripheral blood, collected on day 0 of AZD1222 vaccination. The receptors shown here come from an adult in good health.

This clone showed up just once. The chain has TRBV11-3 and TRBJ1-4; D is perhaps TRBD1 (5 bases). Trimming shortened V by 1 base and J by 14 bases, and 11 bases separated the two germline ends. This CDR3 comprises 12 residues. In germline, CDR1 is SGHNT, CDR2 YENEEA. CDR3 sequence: CASSLGGSRLFF. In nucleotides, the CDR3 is TGTGCCAGCAGCTTAGGGGGGAGCAGGCTGTTTTTT. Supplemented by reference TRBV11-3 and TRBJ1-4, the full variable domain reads EAGVVQSPRYKIIEKKQPVAFWCNPISGHNTLYWYLQNLGQGPELLIRYENEEAVDDSQLPKDRFSAERLKGVDSTLKIQPAELGDSAVYLCASSLGGSRLFFGSGTQLSVL.

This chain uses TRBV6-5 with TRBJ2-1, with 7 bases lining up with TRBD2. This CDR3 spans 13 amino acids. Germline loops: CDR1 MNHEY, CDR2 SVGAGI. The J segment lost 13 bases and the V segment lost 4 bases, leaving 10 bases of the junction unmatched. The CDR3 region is CASSSTFSGAQFF. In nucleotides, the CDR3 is TGTGCCAGCAGTTCCACATTCAGCGGGGCCCAGTTCTTC.

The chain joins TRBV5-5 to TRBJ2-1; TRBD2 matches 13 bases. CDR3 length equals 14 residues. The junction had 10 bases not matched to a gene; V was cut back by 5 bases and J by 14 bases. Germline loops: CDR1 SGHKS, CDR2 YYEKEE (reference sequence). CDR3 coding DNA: TGTGCCAGCAGGGTACTAGCGGGAGGGGGAGTGGAGTTCTTC. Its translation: CASRVLAGGGVEFF.

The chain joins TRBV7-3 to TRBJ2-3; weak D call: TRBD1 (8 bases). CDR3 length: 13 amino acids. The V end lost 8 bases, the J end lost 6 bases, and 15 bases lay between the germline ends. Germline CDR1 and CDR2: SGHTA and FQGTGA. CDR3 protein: CASGTGGSDTQYF. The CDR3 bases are TGTGCCAGCGGGACAGGCGGGAGCGATACGCAGTATTTT.

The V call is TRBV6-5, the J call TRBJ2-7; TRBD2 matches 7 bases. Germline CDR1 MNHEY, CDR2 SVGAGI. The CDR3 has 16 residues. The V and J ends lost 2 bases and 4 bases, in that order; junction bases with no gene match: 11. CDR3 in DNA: TGTGCCAGCAGTTACCGTCGGCCGGGAGGCCTTTACGAGCAGTACTTC. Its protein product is CASSYRRPGGLYEQYF.

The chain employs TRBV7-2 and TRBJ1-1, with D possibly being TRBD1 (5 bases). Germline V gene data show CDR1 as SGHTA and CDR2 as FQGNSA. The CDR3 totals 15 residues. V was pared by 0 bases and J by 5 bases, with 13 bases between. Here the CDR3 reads CASSLAMGWGTEAFF. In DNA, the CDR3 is TGTGCCAGCAGCTTAGCGATGGGTTGGGGGACTGAAGCTTTCTTT.

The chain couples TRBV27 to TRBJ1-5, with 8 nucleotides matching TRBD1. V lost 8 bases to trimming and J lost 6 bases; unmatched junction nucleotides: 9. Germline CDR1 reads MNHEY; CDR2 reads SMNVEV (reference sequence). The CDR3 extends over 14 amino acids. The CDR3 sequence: CASANNRGSQPQHF. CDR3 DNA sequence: TGTGCCAGCGCGAATAACAGGGGGTCTCAGCCCCAGCATTTT.

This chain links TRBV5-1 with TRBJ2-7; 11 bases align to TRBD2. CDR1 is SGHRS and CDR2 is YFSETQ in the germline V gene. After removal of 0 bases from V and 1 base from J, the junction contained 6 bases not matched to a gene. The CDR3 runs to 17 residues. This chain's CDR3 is CASSLVLGTSGSYEQYF. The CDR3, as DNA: TGCGCCAGCAGCTTGGTGTTAGGGACTAGCGGTTCCTACGAGCAGTACTTC.